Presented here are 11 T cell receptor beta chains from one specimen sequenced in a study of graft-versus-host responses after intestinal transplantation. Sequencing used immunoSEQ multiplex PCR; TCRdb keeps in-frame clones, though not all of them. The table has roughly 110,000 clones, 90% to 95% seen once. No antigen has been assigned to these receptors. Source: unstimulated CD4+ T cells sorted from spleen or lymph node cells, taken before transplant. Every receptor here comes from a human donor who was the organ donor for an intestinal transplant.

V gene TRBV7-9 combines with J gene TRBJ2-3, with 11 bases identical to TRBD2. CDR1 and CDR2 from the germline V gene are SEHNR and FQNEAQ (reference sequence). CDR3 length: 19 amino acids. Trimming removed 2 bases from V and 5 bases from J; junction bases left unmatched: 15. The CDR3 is CASSLTRTSGWGRGDTQYF. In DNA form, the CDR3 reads TGTGCCAGCAGCTTAACCCGGACTAGCGGGTGGGGAAGAGGAGATACGCAGTATTTT.

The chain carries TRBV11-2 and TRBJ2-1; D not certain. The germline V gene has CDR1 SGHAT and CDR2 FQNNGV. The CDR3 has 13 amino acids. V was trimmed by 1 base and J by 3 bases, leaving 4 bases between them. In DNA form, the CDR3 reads TGTGCCAGCAGCTTAGGGATCTACAATGAGCAGTTCTTC. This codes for CASSLGIYNEQFF.

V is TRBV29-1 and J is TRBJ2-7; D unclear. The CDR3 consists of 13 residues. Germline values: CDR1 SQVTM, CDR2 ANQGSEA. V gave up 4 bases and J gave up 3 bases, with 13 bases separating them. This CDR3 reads CSVGSYPGYEQYF. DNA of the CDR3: TGCAGCGTTGGTAGTTACCCGGGCTACGAGCAGTACTTC.

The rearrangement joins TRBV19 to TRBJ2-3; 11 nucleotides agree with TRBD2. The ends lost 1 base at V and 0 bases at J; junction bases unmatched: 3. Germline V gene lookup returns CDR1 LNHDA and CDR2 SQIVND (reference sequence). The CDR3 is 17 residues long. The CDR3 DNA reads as TGTGCCAGTAGTATAGCCAGGACTAGCGGGAGCACAGATACGCAGTATTTT. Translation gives CASSIARTSGSTDTQYF. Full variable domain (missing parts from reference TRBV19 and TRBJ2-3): DGGITQSPKYLFRKEGQNVTLSCEQNLNHDAMYWYRQDPGQGLRLIYYSQIVNDFQKGDIAEGYSVSREKKESFPLTVTSAQKNPTAFYLCASSIARTSGSTDTQYFGPGTRLTVL.

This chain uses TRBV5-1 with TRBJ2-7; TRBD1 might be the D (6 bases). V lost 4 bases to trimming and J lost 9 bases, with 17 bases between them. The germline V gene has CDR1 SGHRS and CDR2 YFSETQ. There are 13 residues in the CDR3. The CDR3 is CASSLSPGQGQYF. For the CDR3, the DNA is TGCGCCAGCAGCCTGTCACCGGGACAAGGGCAGTACTTC.

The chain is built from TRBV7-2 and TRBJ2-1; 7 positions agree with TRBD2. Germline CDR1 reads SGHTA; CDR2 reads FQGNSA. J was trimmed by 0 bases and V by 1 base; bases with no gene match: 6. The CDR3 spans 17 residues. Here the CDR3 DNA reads TGTGCCAGCAGCTTAGTGGTCGGCGGGAGCTCCTACAATGAGCAGTTCTTC. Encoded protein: CASSLVVGGSSYNEQFF.

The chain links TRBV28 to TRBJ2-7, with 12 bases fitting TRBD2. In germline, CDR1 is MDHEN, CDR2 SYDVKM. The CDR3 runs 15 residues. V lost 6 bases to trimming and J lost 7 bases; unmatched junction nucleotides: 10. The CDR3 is CASSLLTSGSVEQYF. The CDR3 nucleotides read TGTGCCAGCAGCTTGTTGACTAGCGGGAGCGTAGAGCAGTACTTC.

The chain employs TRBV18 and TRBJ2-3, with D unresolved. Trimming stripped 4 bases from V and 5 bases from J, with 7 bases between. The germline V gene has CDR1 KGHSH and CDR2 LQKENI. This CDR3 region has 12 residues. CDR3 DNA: TGTGCCAGCTCACTGGACCTAGATACGCAGTATTTT. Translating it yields CASSLDLDTQYF.

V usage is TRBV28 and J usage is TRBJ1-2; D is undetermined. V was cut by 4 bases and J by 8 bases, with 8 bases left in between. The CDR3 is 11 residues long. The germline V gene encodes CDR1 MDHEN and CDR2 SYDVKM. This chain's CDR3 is CASSSTGGYTF. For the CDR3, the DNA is TGTGCCAGCAGTTCCACGGGGGGCTACACCTTC.

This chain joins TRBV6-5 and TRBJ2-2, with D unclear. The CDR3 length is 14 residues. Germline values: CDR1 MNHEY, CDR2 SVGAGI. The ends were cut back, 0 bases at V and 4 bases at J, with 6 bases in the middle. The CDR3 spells CASSYSRLTGELFF. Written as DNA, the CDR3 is TGTGCCAGCAGTTACTCCCGGCTCACCGGGGAGCTGTTTTTT.

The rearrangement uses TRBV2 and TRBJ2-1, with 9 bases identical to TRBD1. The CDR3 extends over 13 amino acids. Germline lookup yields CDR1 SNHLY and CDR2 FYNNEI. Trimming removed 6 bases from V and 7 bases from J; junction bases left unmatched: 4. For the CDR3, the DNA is TGTGCCAGCAGGGGACAGGGTGCGAATGAGCAGTTCTTC. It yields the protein CASRGQGANEQFF.